This TCR beta chain was sequenced during a study of T-cell memory formation after mild COVID-19. Points on this clonotype: Its antigen is unknown.

Broader study findings: Nothing confirmed that second-wave clones peaking on day 37 were specific for SARS-CoV-2. Some clones that responded turned up in pre-infection memory, which suggests that cross-reactive memory joined in. Contracting CD4+ clones were located mainly in CM and EM, and CD8+ clones in EMRA.

Constant-segment primers and 5'RACE yielded cDNA libraries for TCR alpha and TCR beta, each carrying sample barcodes and UMIs. Using its own MiXCR run on the 5' RACE reads, TCRdb lists one record per CDR3 protein. Among fewer than 600,000 distinct CDR3 sequences, less than 25% were seen once, and the ten largest hold around 7.7%. Per germline, CDR1 LGHNA and CDR2 YSLEER. Trimming cost V 4 bases and J 0 bases, with 11 bases left between them. The CDR3 extends over 15 amino acids. This TCR was recovered from an adult woman who had mild COVID-19 (a few samples of this study predate the infection). Cell type and time point are not known. The sequencing sample was made of PBMCs or a T cell subset sorted from them (not recorded which). V gene TRBV4-3 combines with J gene TRBJ2-3; D remains ambiguous. The CDR3 DNA is TGCGCCAGCAGCCTGAGGCTTACTAGCACAGATACGCAGTATTTT. Amino acids: CASSLRLTSTDTQYF.